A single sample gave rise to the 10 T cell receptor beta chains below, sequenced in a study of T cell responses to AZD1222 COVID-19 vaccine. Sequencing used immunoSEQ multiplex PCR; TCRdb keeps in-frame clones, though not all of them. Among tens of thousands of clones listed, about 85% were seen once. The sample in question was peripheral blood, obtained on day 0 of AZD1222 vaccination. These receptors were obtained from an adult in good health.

CDR3 sequence: CASSHPTASTDTQYF. In DNA, the CDR3 is TGTGCCAGCAGCCACCCGACGGCTAGCACAGATACGCAGTATTTT. The rearrangement links TRBV14 to TRBJ2-3, with D unresolved. Germline assignment: CDR1 SGHDN and CDR2 FVKESK. CDR3 size: 15 residues. V was clipped by 3 bases and J by 0 bases, with 10 bases between them.

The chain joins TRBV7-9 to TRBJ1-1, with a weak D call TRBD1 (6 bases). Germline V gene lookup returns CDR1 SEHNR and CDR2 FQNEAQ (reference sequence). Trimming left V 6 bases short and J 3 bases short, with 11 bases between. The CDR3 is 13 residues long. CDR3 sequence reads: CASSFAGDTEAFF. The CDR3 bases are TGTGCCAGCAGTTTCGCAGGGGACACTGAAGCTTTCTTT.

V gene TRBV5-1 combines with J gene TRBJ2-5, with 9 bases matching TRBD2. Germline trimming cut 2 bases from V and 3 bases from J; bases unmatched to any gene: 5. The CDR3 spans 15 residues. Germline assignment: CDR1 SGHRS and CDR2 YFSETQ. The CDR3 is CASSFVASGEETQYF. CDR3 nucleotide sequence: TGCGCCAGCAGCTTTGTGGCTAGCGGGGAAGAGACCCAGTACTTC.

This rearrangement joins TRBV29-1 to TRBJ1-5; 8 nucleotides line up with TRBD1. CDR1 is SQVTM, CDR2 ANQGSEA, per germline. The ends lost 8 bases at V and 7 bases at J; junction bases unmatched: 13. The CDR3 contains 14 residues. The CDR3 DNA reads TGCAGCCCTCCGTGGGACAGGACAGAACAGCCCCAGCATTTT. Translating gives CSPPWDRTEQPQHF. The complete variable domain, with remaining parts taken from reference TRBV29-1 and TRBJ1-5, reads SAVISQKPSRDICQRGTSLTIQCQVDSQVTMMFWYRQQPGQSLTLIATANQGSEATYESGFVIDKFPISRPNLTFSTLTVSNMSPEDSSIYLCSPPWDRTEQPQHFGDGTRLSIL.

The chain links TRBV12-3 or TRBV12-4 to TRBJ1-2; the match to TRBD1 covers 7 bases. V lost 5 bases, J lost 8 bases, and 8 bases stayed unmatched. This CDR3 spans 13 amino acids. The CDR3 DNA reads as TGTGCCAGCAGTCCCCGACAGGGTAGCGGCTACACCTTC. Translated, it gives CASSPRQGSGYTF.

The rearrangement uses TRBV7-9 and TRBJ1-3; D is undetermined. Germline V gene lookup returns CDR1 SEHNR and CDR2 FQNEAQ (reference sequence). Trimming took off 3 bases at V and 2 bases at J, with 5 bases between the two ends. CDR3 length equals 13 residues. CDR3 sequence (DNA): TGTGCCAGCAGCTTCGGCCCTGGAAACACCATATATTTT. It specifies CASSFGPGNTIYF.

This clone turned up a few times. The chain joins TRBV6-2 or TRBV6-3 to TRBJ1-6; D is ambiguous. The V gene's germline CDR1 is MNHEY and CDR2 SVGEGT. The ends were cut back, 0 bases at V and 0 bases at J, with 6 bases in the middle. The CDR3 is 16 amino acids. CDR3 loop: CASSYSGSSYNSPLHF. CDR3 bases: TGTGCCAGCAGTTACTCAGGGAGCTCCTATAATTCACCCCTCCACTTT.

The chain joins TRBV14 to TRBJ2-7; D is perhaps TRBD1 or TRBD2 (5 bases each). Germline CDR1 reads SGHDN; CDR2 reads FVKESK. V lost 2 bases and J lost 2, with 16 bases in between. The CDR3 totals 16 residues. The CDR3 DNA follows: TGTGCCAGCAGCCAACTAGGTGGGACGCGTCCCTACGAGCAGTACTTC. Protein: CASSQLGGTRPYEQYF.

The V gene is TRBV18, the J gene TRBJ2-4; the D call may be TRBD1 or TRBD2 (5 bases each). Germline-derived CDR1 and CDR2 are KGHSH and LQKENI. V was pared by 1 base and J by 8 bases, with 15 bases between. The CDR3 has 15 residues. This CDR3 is CASSPHPGREHIQYF. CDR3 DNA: TGTGCCAGCTCACCACACCCGGGCAGGGAGCACATTCAGTACTTC.

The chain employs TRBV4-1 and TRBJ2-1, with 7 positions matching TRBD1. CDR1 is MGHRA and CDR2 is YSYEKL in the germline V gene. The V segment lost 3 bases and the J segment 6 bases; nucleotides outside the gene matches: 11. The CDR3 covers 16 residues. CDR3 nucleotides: TGCGCCAGCAGCCACCGGGTGCTAGGGGGCCGCAATGAGCAGTTCTTC. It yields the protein CASSHRVLGGRNEQFF.